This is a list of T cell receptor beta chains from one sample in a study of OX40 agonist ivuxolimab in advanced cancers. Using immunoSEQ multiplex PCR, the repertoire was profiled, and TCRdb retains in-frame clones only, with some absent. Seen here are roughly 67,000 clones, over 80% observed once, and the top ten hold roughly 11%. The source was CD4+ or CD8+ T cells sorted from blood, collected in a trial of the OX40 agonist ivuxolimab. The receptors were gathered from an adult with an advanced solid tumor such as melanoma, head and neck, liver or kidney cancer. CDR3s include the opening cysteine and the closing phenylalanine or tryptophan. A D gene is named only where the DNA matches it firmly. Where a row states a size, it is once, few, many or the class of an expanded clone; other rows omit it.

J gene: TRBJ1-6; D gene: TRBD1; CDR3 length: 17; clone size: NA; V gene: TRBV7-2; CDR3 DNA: TGTGCCAGCAGCTTAACAGGGGCCGGCTCCTATAATTCACCCCTCCACTTT; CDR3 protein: CASSLTGAGSYNSPLHF
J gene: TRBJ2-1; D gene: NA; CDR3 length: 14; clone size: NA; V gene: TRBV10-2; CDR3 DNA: TGCGCCAGCAGTCGGGGGGCCCCTGAGAATGAGCAGTTCTTC; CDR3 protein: CASSRGAPENEQFF
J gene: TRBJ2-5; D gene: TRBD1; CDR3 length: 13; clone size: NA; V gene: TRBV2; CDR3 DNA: TGTGCCAGCGGGGGGACAGGGCAAGAGACCCAGTACTTC; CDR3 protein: CASGGTGQETQYF
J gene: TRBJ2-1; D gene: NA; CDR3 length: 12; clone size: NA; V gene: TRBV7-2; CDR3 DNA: TGTGCCAGCAGCTTCGACCGGACCCAAACTCTCTTC; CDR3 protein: CASSFDRTQTLF
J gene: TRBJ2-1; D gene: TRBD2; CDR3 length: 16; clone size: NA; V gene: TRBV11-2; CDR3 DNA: TGTGCCAGCAGTCGACTAGCGGGAGACCCCTACAATGAGCAGTTCTTC; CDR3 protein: CASSRLAGDPYNEQFF
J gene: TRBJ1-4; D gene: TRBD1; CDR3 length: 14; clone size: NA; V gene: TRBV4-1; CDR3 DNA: TGCGCCAGCGGGCCAGGGGGGCAAAGGGAAAAACTGTTTTTT; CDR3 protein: CASGPGGQREKLFF
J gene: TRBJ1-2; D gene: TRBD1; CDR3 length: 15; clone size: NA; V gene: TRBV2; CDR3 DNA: TGTGCCACCTCAACCCACAGGGGGCGCGTCTATGGCTACACCTTC; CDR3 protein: CATSTHRGRVYGYTF
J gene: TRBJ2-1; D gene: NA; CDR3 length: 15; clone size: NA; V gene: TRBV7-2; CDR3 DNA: TGTGCCAGCAGCTTAGTTCCAGGGGGGGAATATGAGCAGTTCTTC; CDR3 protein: CASSLVPGGEYEQFF
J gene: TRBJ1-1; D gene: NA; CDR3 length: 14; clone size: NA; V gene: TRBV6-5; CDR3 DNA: TGTGCCAGCAGTTACATAATAGGGGACACTGAAGCTTTCTTT; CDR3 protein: CASSYIIGDTEAFF
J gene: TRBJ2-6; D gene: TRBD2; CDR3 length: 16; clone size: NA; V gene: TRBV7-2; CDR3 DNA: TGTGCCAGCAGCTTAGTCGGGGGGGCTGGGGCCAACGTCCTGACTTTC; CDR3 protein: CASSLVGGAGANVLTF
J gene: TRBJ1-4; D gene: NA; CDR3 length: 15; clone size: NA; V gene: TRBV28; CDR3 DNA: TGTGCCAGCAGTTTAACCATACAGCTTAATGAAAAACTGTTTTTT; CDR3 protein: CASSLTIQLNEKLFF
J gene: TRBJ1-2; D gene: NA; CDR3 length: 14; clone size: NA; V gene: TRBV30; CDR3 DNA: TGTGCCTGGTTGTCCTGGAGACAAATTAGGGGCTACACCTTC; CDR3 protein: CAWLSWRQIRGYTF
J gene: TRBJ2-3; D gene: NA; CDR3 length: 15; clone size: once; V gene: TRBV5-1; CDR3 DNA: TGCGCCAGCAGCTTGGCAGGGACTAGCACAGATACGCAGTATTTT; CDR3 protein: CASSLAGTSTDTQYF